The rows below give T cell receptor beta chains drawn from one sample of a study of cytomegalovirus exposure and HLA in healthy donors. The method was immunoSEQ multiplex PCR; TCRdb's version includes in-frame clones alone and lacks a portion of them. The sample records more than 95,000 clones, about nine tenths being singletons. Specimen: PBMCs. These receptors were obtained from a man between 18 and 35 years old in good health and CMV-seronegative. Each CDR3 is given with its conserved first and last residue. D genes are given only for firm matches. Only part of the rows carry a size: once, few, many, or a class if the clone is expanded.

D gene: NA
J gene: TRBJ1-1
clone size: NA
V gene: TRBV2
CDR3 protein: CASRTGGIRNTEAFF
CDR3 DNA: TGTGCCAGCAGAACAGGAGGGATAAGGAACACTGAAGCTTTCTTT

D gene: TRBD1
J gene: TRBJ2-2
clone size: NA
V gene: TRBV6-6
CDR3 protein: CASSPPGQGRTGELFF
CDR3 DNA: TGTGCCAGCAGTCCCCCCGGACAGGGTAGAACCGGGGAGCTGTTTTTT

D gene: NA
J gene: TRBJ2-5
clone size: NA
V gene: TRBV10-2
CDR3 protein: CASSATGRETQYF
CDR3 DNA: TGCGCCAGCAGTGCTACAGGGCGAGAGACCCAGTACTTC

D gene: TRBD1
J gene: TRBJ2-7
clone size: NA
V gene: TRBV5-1
CDR3 protein: CASSLEGGLTYEQYF
CDR3 DNA: TGCGCCAGCAGCTTGGAAGGGGGCTTAACCTACGAGCAGTACTTC

D gene: NA
J gene: TRBJ2-7
clone size: NA
V gene: TRBV30
CDR3 protein: CAWSVSPGEQYF
CDR3 DNA: TGTGCCTGGAGTGTATCTCCGGGAGAGCAGTACTTC

D gene: NA
J gene: TRBJ1-5
clone size: NA
V gene: TRBV4-1
CDR3 protein: CASSQVTGPNQPQHF
CDR3 DNA: TGCGCCAGCAGCCAAGTCACAGGACCCAATCAGCCCCAGCATTTT

D gene: NA
J gene: TRBJ2-1
clone size: NA
V gene: TRBV27
CDR3 protein: CASSLSPDSYNEQFF
CDR3 DNA: TGTGCCAGCAGTTTGAGTCCTGATTCCTACAATGAGCAGTTCTTC

D gene: TRBD2
J gene: TRBJ2-5
clone size: once
V gene: TRBV15
CDR3 protein: CATSQTGAGGHDF
CDR3 DNA: TGTGCCACCAGCCAAACTGGGGCGGGGGGCCACGACTTC

D gene: TRBD2
J gene: TRBJ2-7
clone size: NA
V gene: TRBV28
CDR3 protein: CASTRLAGGTYEQYF
CDR3 DNA: TGTGCCAGCACGAGATTAGCGGGAGGGACCTACGAGCAGTACTTC

D gene: TRBD1
J gene: TRBJ2-7
clone size: NA
V gene: TRBV5-1
CDR3 protein: CASRPGQGSSYEQYF
CDR3 DNA: TGCGCCAGCAGACCAGGACAGGGCTCTTCCTACGAGCAGTACTTC

D gene: TRBD1
J gene: TRBJ1-5
clone size: few
V gene: TRBV27
CDR3 protein: CASSLDRDRGQPQHF
CDR3 DNA: TGTGCCAGCAGTTTAGATCGGGACAGGGGACAGCCCCAGCATTTT

D gene: NA
J gene: TRBJ2-2
clone size: NA
V gene: TRBV5-1
CDR3 protein: CASSLEGVAGELFF
CDR3 DNA: TGCGCCAGCAGCTTGGAGGGGGTAGCAGGGGAGCTGTTTTTT

D gene: NA
J gene: TRBJ1-1
clone size: NA
V gene: TRBV5-1
CDR3 protein: CASSLWASNTEAFF
CDR3 DNA: TGCGCCAGCAGCTTGTGGGCCAGCAACACTGAAGCTTTCTTT

D gene: TRBD1
J gene: TRBJ1-5
clone size: NA
V gene: TRBV15
CDR3 protein: CATSREDAGTGNQPQHF
CDR3 DNA: TGTGCCACCAGCAGAGAGGACGCCGGGACAGGGAATCAGCCCCAGCATTTT

D gene: NA
J gene: TRBJ1-2
clone size: NA
V gene: TRBV7-2
CDR3 protein: CAISYGANYGYTF
CDR3 DNA: TGTGCCATCTCCTACGGAGCTAACTATGGCTACACCTTC

D gene: NA
J gene: TRBJ1-2
clone size: NA
V gene: TRBV6-1
CDR3 protein: CASIPGRNYGYTF
CDR3 DNA: TGTGCCAGCATACCCGGGAGGAACTATGGCTACACCTTC

D gene: NA
J gene: TRBJ1-1
clone size: NA
V gene: TRBV18
CDR3 protein: CASSPYGVTEAFF
CDR3 DNA: TGTGCCAGCTCACCCTACGGGGTGACTGAAGCTTTCTTT

D gene: NA
J gene: TRBJ1-5
clone size: NA
V gene: TRBV7-8
CDR3 protein: CASSQSTHRANQPQHF
CDR3 DNA: TGTGCCAGCAGCCAATCAACCCACAGGGCCAACCAGCCCCAGCATTTT

D gene: NA
J gene: TRBJ2-7
clone size: NA
V gene: TRBV6-5
CDR3 protein: CASSPSGSTYEQYF
CDR3 DNA: TGTGCCAGCAGCCCCTCGGGGTCCACCTACGAGCAGTACTTC

D gene: NA
J gene: TRBJ1-5
clone size: NA
V gene: TRBV4-1
CDR3 protein: CASSFRLISGQPQHF
CDR3 DNA: TGCGCCAGCAGCTTCAGATTAATTTCGGGTCAGCCCCAGCATTTT

D gene: TRBD1
J gene: TRBJ2-1
clone size: once
V gene: TRBV19
CDR3 protein: CASRGTGGPIAYNEQFF
CDR3 DNA: TGTGCCAGCCGCGGGACAGGGGGACCTATCGCCTACAATGAGCAGTTCTTC

D gene: NA
J gene: TRBJ2-6
clone size: NA
V gene: TRBV5-6
CDR3 protein: CASSRALSGANVLTF
CDR3 DNA: TGTGCCAGCAGCCGAGCGCTCTCTGGGGCCAACGTCCTGACTTTC

D gene: NA
J gene: TRBJ1-4
clone size: few
V gene: TRBV6-5
CDR3 protein: CASRMGVQGGKLFF
CDR3 DNA: TGTGCCAGCAGGATGGGGGTACAGGGTGGAAAACTGTTTTTT

D gene: NA
J gene: TRBJ1-5
clone size: NA
V gene: TRBV6-5
CDR3 protein: CASSLVGGPNQPQHF
CDR3 DNA: TGTGCCAGCAGTTTAGTCGGGGGTCCCAATCAGCCCCAGCATTTT

D gene: NA
J gene: TRBJ1-2
clone size: once
V gene: TRBV4-3
CDR3 protein: CASSQELLGLQGKKLYGYTF
CDR3 DNA: TGCGCCAGCAGCCAAGAACTACTTGGATTACAGGGCAAAAAACTGTATGGCTACACCTTC

D gene: NA
J gene: TRBJ1-5
clone size: few
V gene: TRBV19
CDR3 protein: CASIAGQYSNQPQHF
CDR3 DNA: TGTGCCAGTATCGCTGGACAGTATAGCAATCAGCCCCAGCATTTT

D gene: NA
J gene: TRBJ1-3
clone size: NA
V gene: TRBV27
CDR3 protein: CASSLVFGGNTIYF
CDR3 DNA: TGTGCCAGCAGTTTAGTATTCGGTGGAAACACCATATATTTT

D gene: TRBD1
J gene: TRBJ1-1
clone size: NA
V gene: TRBV30
CDR3 protein: CAWSSTGATEAFF
CDR3 DNA: TGTGCCTGGAGCTCGACAGGGGCCACTGAAGCTTTCTTT

D gene: NA
J gene: TRBJ1-5
clone size: NA
V gene: TRBV7-2
CDR3 protein: CASSPSGPGGNQPQHF
CDR3 DNA: TGTGCCAGCAGCCCTTCTGGACCGGGAGGCAATCAGCCCCAGCATTTT

D gene: NA
J gene: TRBJ2-5
clone size: NA
V gene: TRBV5-4
CDR3 protein: CASSLAGGKETQYF
CDR3 DNA: TGTGCCAGCAGCTTGGCTGGGGGGAAAGAGACCCAGTACTTC

D gene: TRBD2
J gene: TRBJ2-2
clone size: NA
V gene: TRBV28
CDR3 protein: CASSLTTSGAKTGELFF
CDR3 DNA: TGTGCCAGCAGTTTAACGACTAGCGGGGCAAAAACCGGGGAGCTGTTTTTT

D gene: TRBD2
J gene: TRBJ2-1
clone size: NA
V gene: TRBV6-5
CDR3 protein: CASSFGLADYNEQFF
CDR3 DNA: TGTGCCAGCAGTTTCGGACTAGCGGACTACAATGAGCAGTTCTTC

D gene: NA
J gene: TRBJ1-5
clone size: NA
V gene: TRBV28
CDR3 protein: CASGPAGSYSNQPQHF
CDR3 DNA: TGTGCCAGTGGGCCGGCTGGTAGTTATAGCAATCAGCCCCAGCATTTT

D gene: NA
J gene: TRBJ2-5
clone size: NA
V gene: TRBV6-1
CDR3 protein: CASSEYLGSQQETQYF
CDR3 DNA: TGTGCCAGCAGTGAATATCTAGGCAGTCAACAAGAGACCCAGTACTTC

D gene: TRBD1
J gene: TRBJ1-4
clone size: NA
V gene: TRBV29-1
CDR3 protein: CSVATGDREKLFF
CDR3 DNA: TGCAGCGTCGCTACAGGGGATCGCGAAAAACTGTTTTTT

D gene: TRBD1
J gene: TRBJ2-3
clone size: once
V gene: TRBV7-9
CDR3 protein: CASSLALQGVIDTQYF
CDR3 DNA: TGTGCCAGCAGCTTAGCCCTGCAGGGGGTAATTGATACGCAGTATTTT

D gene: NA
J gene: TRBJ2-7
clone size: NA
V gene: TRBV5-1
CDR3 protein: CASSPTGTTNEQYF
CDR3 DNA: TGCGCCAGCAGCCCCACGGGTACGACCAACGAGCAGTACTTC

D gene: NA
J gene: TRBJ1-5
clone size: NA
V gene: TRBV28
CDR3 protein: CASSLLTGSNQPQHF
CDR3 DNA: TGTGCCAGCAGTTTGTTAACAGGGTCCAATCAGCCCCAGCATTTT

D gene: NA
J gene: TRBJ1-2
clone size: NA
V gene: TRBV28
CDR3 protein: CASSPSPINYGYTF
CDR3 DNA: TGTGCCAGCAGTCCATCCCCCATTAACTATGGCTACACCTTC

D gene: TRBD1
J gene: TRBJ1-4
clone size: NA
V gene: TRBV30
CDR3 protein: CAWSGVVDRDGEKLFF
CDR3 DNA: TGTGCCTGGAGTGGAGTGGTAGACAGGGACGGGGAAAAACTGTTTTTT

D gene: NA
J gene: TRBJ1-1
clone size: NA
V gene: TRBV9
CDR3 protein: CASSTRDRNTEAFF
CDR3 DNA: TGTGCCAGCAGCACCCGAGACAGGAACACTGAAGCTTTCTTT

D gene: NA
J gene: TRBJ1-5
clone size: NA
V gene: TRBV19
CDR3 protein: CASSQGNNQPQHF
CDR3 DNA: TGTGCCAGTAGCCAGGGTAACAATCAGCCCCAGCATTTT

D gene: NA
J gene: TRBJ1-2
clone size: once
V gene: TRBV7-9
CDR3 protein: CASSLALRIGYTF
CDR3 DNA: TGTGCCAGCAGCTTAGCGTTGCGGATCGGCTACACCTTC

D gene: NA
J gene: TRBJ1-1
clone size: NA
V gene: TRBV29-1
CDR3 protein: CSVYLTRSSTEAFF
CDR3 DNA: TGCAGCGTTTATCTCACCCGGTCAAGCACTGAAGCTTTCTTT

D gene: NA
J gene: TRBJ2-7
clone size: NA
V gene: TRBV27
CDR3 protein: CALGWTNRSEQYF
CDR3 DNA: TGTGCCCTTGGATGGACTAACCGTAGTGAGCAGTACTTC

D gene: NA
J gene: TRBJ2-7
clone size: NA
V gene: TRBV6-1
CDR3 protein: CASSERFDEQYF
CDR3 DNA: TGTGCCAGCAGTGAACGGTTCGACGAGCAGTACTTC

D gene: NA
J gene: TRBJ1-1
clone size: NA
V gene: TRBV7-2
CDR3 protein: CASSLLARVTEAFF
CDR3 DNA: TGTGCCAGCAGCTTATTAGCGAGGGTTACTGAAGCTTTCTTT

D gene: NA
J gene: TRBJ2-1
clone size: NA
V gene: TRBV7-6
CDR3 protein: CASSLGSTSYNEQFF
CDR3 DNA: TGTGCCAGCAGCTTAGGGTCAACAAGTTACAATGAGCAGTTCTTC

D gene: NA
J gene: TRBJ1-2
clone size: NA
V gene: TRBV28
CDR3 protein: CASSFLFGGYTF
CDR3 DNA: TGTGCCAGCAGTTTCCTATTTGGTGGCTACACCTTC

D gene: TRBD1
J gene: TRBJ1-3
clone size: NA
V gene: TRBV28
CDR3 protein: CASLTGGQNTIYF
CDR3 DNA: TGTGCCAGCCTGACAGGGGGTCAAAACACCATATATTTT

D gene: NA
J gene: TRBJ2-3
clone size: NA
V gene: TRBV9
CDR3 protein: CASSGLEMGGNTQYF
CDR3 DNA: TGTGCCAGCAGCGGACTAGAGATGGGGGGAAATACGCAGTATTTT

D gene: NA
J gene: TRBJ2-3
clone size: NA
V gene: TRBV7-6
CDR3 protein: CASSPTPGTDTQYF
CDR3 DNA: TGTGCCAGCAGCCCCACCCCGGGCACAGATACGCAGTATTTT

D gene: NA
J gene: TRBJ1-2
clone size: NA
V gene: TRBV5-6
CDR3 protein: CASSLALSGIFGYTF
CDR3 DNA: TGTGCCAGCAGCTTGGCCCTGTCAGGGATATTTGGCTACACCTTC

D gene: NA
J gene: TRBJ2-7
clone size: NA
V gene: TRBV5-1
CDR3 protein: CASKGGAYEQYF
CDR3 DNA: TGCGCCAGCAAAGGCGGAGCCTACGAGCAGTACTTC

D gene: TRBD1
J gene: TRBJ1-2
clone size: NA
V gene: TRBV4-3
CDR3 protein: CASSRDRGLGGYTF
CDR3 DNA: TGCGCCAGCAGCCGAGACAGGGGGCTAGGTGGCTACACCTTC